This TCR beta chain emerged from a study of shared clonotypes between healthy human individuals. TCRdb keeps only in-frame clones here, not all; method: immunoSEQ multiplex PCR. The sample records 450,000 to 550,000 clones, about four fifths being singletons. CDR1 is KGHSH and CDR2 is LQKENI in the germline V gene. V shed 0 bases and J 2 bases; nucleotides not matched to a gene: 6. CDR3 length: 16 amino acids. This TCR derives from a woman in her thirties or forties in good health. Some clones in this sample may be carry-over from other donors' samples. V is TRBV18 and J is TRBJ2-7; 8 bases map to TRBD1. The sample comprised PBMCs. The CDR3 is CASSPPRGTGTYEQYF. As DNA, the CDR3 is TGTGCCAGCTCACCACCCCGAGGGACAGGTACCTACGAGCAGTACTTC.